This section outlines one T cell receptor (beta chain) sequence together with its context. This record belongs to a study of cytomegalovirus exposure and HLA in healthy donors. In the study overall: The same platform was used for the 100 to 150 validation repertoires and the approximately 670 first-cohort repertoires, a later analysis reported.

The method was immunoSEQ multiplex PCR; TCRdb's version includes in-frame clones alone and lacks a portion of them. The sample lists fewer than 200,000 clones, 85% occurring once. CDR1 is SGHAT and CDR2 is FQNNGV in the germline V gene. The germline V and J ends were trimmed by 5 bases and 3 bases, with 8 bases remaining between them. The CDR3 covers 12 residues. The TCR comes from a man aged 18 to 29 in good health and CMV-seropositive. The sample comprised PBMCs. V usage is TRBV11-2 and J usage is TRBJ2-7; D remains ambiguous. The CDR3 is CASSPGGYEQYF. Written as DNA, the CDR3 is TGTGCCAGCAGCCCCGGTGGCTACGAGCAGTACTTC.